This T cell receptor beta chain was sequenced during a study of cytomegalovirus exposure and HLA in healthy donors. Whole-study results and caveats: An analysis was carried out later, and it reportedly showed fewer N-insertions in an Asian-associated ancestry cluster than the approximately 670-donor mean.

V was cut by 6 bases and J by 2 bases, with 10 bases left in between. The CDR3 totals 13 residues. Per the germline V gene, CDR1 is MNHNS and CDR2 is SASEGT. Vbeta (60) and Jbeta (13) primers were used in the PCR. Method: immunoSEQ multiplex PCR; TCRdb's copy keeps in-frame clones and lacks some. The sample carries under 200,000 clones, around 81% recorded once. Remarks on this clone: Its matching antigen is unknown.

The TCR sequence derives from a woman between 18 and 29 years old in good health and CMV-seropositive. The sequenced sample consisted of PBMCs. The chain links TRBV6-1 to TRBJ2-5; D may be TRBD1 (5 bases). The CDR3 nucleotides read TGTGCCAGCAGAGGGGCCAGTCAAGAGACCCAGTACTTC. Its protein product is CASRGASQETQYF.